The subject of this entry is one TCR beta chain. Its matching antigen is unknown. The record originates from a study of blood T cells in healthy people across ages. Looking at the study overall: About one barcoded beta molecule was captured per two T cells (by template switching).

Collection of roughly 9.8 milliliters of peripheral blood was performed for each donor. Study-wide findings and caveats: PBMCs left unsorted prevented a conclusive naive versus antigen-experienced comparison. Among T cells, TCR beta diversity per million cells dropped roughly linearly as age rose.

The second PCR ran roughly 7 to 12 cycles with a sample-barcoded 5' primer and J-beta primers. Using its own MiXCR run on the 5' RACE reads, TCRdb lists one record per CDR3 protein. Seen here are approximately 690,000 distinct CDR3 sequences, 58% observed once, and the top ten hold 30% to 45%. This CDR3 spans 15 amino acids. V shed 0 bases and J 4 bases; nucleotides not matched to a gene: 6. Germline V gene lookup returns CDR1 DFQATT and CDR2 SNEGSKA (reference sequence). Sequenced sample: blood. The rearrangement uses TRBV20-1 and TRBJ2-5; 9 nucleotides align to TRBD1. This receptor was identified in a man between 60 and 75 years old in good health. CDR3 residues: CSARDQTGGRETQYF. The CDR3 DNA follows: TGCAGTGCTAGAGATCAGACAGGGGGTAGAGAGACCCAGTACTTC.